This T cell receptor beta chain was sequenced for a study of T-cell memory formation after mild COVID-19 (dated by TCRdb to 2020 to 2022). Some background on the complete study: TCR sequence clusters from the two donors were largely donor specific. The cohort comprised two young, previously healthy adult volunteers, one female and one male. T-cell clones expanding and contracting after mild COVID-19 in a couple of donors were tracked by longitudinal TCRalpha and TCRbeta repertoire sequencing. The full study reports these points: Clones contracting from day 15 to 85 had balanced CD4/CD8 phenotypes, while a second wave expanding from day 15 to 37 was biased towards CD4+. Some responding clones were detected in pre-infection memory, suggesting pre-existing cross-reactive memory T cells joined the SARS-CoV-2 response. The second-wave clones that peaked on day 37 were not confirmed to be SARS-CoV-2 specific. Contracting CD4+ clones turned up mainly in the CM and EM memory subsets, whereas EMRA was where CD8+ clones were enriched. Only a couple of mild cases were covered in the study, and larger cohorts including severe cases with pre-infection samples were considered necessary.

Ficoll-Paque density gradient centrifugation was used to isolate PBMCs. Reading from cysteine to phenylalanine, the CDR3 counts 15 amino acids. Just the 45-base CDR3 DNA is kept, in frame starting at base 1. CDR1 and CDR2 (KGHDR, SFDVKD) derive from the germline V gene. Trimming leaves V shorter by 8 bases and J shorter by 3 bases, with the junction holding 11 bases beyond the gene matches. The data were produced on an Illumina NovaSeq 6000. TCRalpha and TCRbeta cDNA libraries were constructed by 5'RACE with constant-segment primers, with sample barcodes and unique molecular identifiers being introduced. Trizol reagent was used to extract RNA from every sample. Amplification of the libraries took two PCR steps, and the second step added a second sample barcode plus Illumina TruSeq adapters. The libraries were sequenced on an Illumina NovaSeq using 2 x 150 bp paired-end reads. In the source study's methods: The reads were demultiplexed and collapsed into UMI-guided consensus sequences using migec v1.2.7. With mixcr v2.1.11, UMI consensuses were aligned to TRA and TRB V and J templates and assembled into clonotypes. Clonotypes were classified as expanded or contracted when called significant by both edgeR and NoisET, with noise models trained on biological replicates. edgeR calls used a false discovery rate-adjusted p below 0.01 and a log2 fold-change threshold of 1. As an exploratory analysis of dynamics, PCA with hierarchical clustering was applied to max-normalized trajectories of the 1000 most abundant clonotypes. Each responding clone was given a CD4 or CD8 phenotype based on the CD4+ and CD8+ repertoires, which had been sequenced separately. TCRdb cleaned the public reads at Q25 with fastp, built clones with MiXCR and kept in-frame beta chains. All rows with the same CDR3 protein become a single entry with the most common DNA and genes. It is TCRdb's table, rather than the study itself, that gives the V and J calls and clone size. This sample comprises around 45,000 distinct CDR3 sequences, roughly 9.8% of them detected only once. Of the sample, 10% to 15% is held by the ten largest clones.

This clonotype showed up just a few times. Its recognized antigen is unknown. Base qualities are not recorded, but no much larger clone differs from it by a single base. This TCR was sampled from an adult woman who had mild COVID-19 (a few samples of this study predate the infection). The sample titles of this study are shuffled in the database, so cell type and time point are left out; the donor was told from shared clones. Sample: PBMCs or a T cell subset sorted from them (not recorded which). In this chain, TRBV24-1 is recombined with TRBJ1-1, with 7 junctional bases fitting TRBD1. The CDR3: CATTPQGPEYTEAFF. The nucleotide sequence is given as TGTGCCACCACCCCACAGGGGCCAGAGTACACTGAAGCTTTCTTT.